Below are 5 T cell receptor beta chains sequenced from a single sample in a study of tumor-infiltrating lymphocytes in primary liver carcinoma. From roughly 20-30 mg of unsorted bulk tissue, DNA and RNA were co-extracted together. TCR beta cDNA was made from 500 ng total RNA with a constant-region primer. Modified slightly, ARM-PCR produced TCR beta libraries over three nested multiplex PCR rounds. In the first two PCR rounds, TRBV1-TRBV30 forward primers were paired with a C-beta reverse primer, and each round lasted around 10 cycles. Each CDR3 protein is one row after TCRdb ran MiXCR on the multiplex PCR reads. The table has 50,000 to 60,000 distinct CDR3 sequences, around 77% seen once; the top ten hold less than 25%. The specimen was liver tumor tissue from sampling region 5. The subset: tumor region T5, tumor centre. Every receptor here comes from a man between 35 and 55 years old with primary liver carcinoma and hepatitis B virus infection.

Only one count was recorded for this clonotype. The CDR3 is CASTAYGANVLTF. In nucleotides, the CDR3 is TGTGCCAGCACCGCCTATGGGGCCAACGTCCTGACTTTC. This sequence joins TRBV12-3 or TRBV12-4 and TRBJ2-6; D remains unclear. Trimming stripped 7 bases from V and 3 bases from J, with 7 bases between. The CDR3 length is 13 residues.

Notes on this clonotype: This may be a read error: a much more frequent sequence differs by one nucleotide. This chain uses TRBV11-1 with TRBJ1-1; perhaps TRBD1 as D (6 bases). In germline, CDR1 is SGHAT, CDR2 FQDESV (reference sequence). This CDR3 is built from 15 residues. In nucleotides, the CDR3 is TGTGCCAACAGCTTAGCAGGGGCTGGGAACACTGAAGCTTTCTTT. This codes for CANSLAGAGNTEAFF.

With respect to this clonotype: One junction end disagrees with the germline gene, perhaps due to a read error. The chain carries TRBV4-2 and TRBJ1-2, with D tentatively TRBD1 (5 bases). This CDR3 contains 14 residues. In germline, CDR1 is LGHNA, CDR2 YNFKEQ. The CDR3 sequence: CASSQEWTHDGHTF. CDR3 nucleotides: TGTGCCAGCAGCCAAGAATGGACACATGATGGCCACACCTTC.

This chain uses TRBV11-1 with TRBJ2-3; D tentatively reads TRBD1 or TRBD2 (5 bases each). CDR1 is SGHAT, CDR2 FQDESV, per germline (reference sequence). The CDR3 consists of 19 residues. The DNA of the CDR3 is TGTACCGGCAGCTCTGGGGGAAGTTCTGTTGGAGCCCGCACAGATACGCAGTATTTT. Its translation: CTGSSGGSSVGARTDTQYF. Combining the CDR3 with reference TRBV11-1 and TRBJ2-3 gives the whole variable domain EAEVAQSPRYKITEKSQAVAFWCDPISGHATLYWYRQILGQGPELLVQFQDESVVDDSQLPKDRFSAERLKGVDSTLKIQPAELGDSAMYLCTGSSGGSSVGARTDTQYFGPGTRLTVL.

With respect to this clonotype: At one end, the junction sequence differs from germline, possibly due to a read error. The V and J genes are TRBV14 and TRBJ1-6, with D possibly being TRBD1 (5 bases). Germline loops: CDR1 SGHDN, CDR2 FVKESK. The CDR3 extends over 16 amino acids. CDR3 amino acids: CASSHNGGVSSSPLHF. Written as DNA, the CDR3 is TGTGCGAGCAGCCATAATGGAGGGGTTAGTAGTTCACCCCTCCACTTT.